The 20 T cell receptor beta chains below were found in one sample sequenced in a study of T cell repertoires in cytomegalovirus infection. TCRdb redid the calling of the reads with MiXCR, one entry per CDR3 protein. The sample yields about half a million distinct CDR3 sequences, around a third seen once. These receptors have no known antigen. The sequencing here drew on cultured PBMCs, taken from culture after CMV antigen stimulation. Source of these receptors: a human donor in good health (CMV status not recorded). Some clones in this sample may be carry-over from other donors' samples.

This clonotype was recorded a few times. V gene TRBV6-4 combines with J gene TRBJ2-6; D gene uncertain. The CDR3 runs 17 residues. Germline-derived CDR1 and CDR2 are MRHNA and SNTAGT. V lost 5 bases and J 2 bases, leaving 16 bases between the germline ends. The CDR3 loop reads CASSPRAGSAGANVLTF. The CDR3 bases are TGTGCCAGCAGTCCCCGGGCTGGGTCAGCTGGGGCCAACGTCCTGACTTTC.

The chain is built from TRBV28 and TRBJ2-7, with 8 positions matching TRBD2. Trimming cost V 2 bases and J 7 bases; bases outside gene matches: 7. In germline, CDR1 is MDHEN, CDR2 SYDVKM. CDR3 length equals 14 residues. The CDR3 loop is CASSLKSGSNEQYF. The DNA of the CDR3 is TGTGCCAGCAGTTTAAAAAGCGGGAGTAATGAGCAGTACTTC.

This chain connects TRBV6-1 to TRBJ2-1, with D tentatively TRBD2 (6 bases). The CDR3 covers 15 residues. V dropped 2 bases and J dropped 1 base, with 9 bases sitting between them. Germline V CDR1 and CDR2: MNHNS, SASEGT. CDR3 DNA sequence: TGTGCCAGCAGTGAACTGAGCGGGTCCTACAATGAGCAGTTCTTC. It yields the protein CASSELSGSYNEQFF.

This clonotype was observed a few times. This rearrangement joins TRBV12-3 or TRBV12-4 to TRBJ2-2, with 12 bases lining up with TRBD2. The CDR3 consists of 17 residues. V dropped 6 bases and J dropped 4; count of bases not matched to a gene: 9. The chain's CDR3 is CASSHPGLAGPTGELFF. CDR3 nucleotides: TGTGCCAGCAGCCATCCGGGACTAGCGGGCCCCACCGGGGAGCTGTTTTTT.

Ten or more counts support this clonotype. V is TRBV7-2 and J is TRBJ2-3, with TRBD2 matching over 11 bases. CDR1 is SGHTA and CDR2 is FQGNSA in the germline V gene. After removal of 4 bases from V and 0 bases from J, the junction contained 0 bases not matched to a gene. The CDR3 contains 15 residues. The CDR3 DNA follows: TGTGCCAGCAGCTGGACTAGCGGGAGCACAGATACGCAGTATTTT. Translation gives CASSWTSGSTDTQYF.

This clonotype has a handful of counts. This CDR3 is CASSLETGDQPQHF. The CDR3 DNA reads TGTGCCAGCAGCTTAGAAACGGGGGATCAGCCCCAGCATTTT. The V gene is TRBV7-2, the J gene TRBJ1-5; weak D call: TRBD1 (5 bases). Germline values: CDR1 SGHTA, CDR2 FQGNSA. V lost 1 base to trimming and J lost 5 bases, with 9 bases between them. This CDR3 spans 14 amino acids. The complete variable domain, with remaining parts taken from reference TRBV7-2 and TRBJ1-5, reads GAGVSQSPSNKVTEKGKDVELRCDPISGHTALYWYRQSLGQGLEFLIYFQGNSAPDKSGLPSDRFSAERTGGSVSTLTIQRTQQEDSAVYLCASSLETGDQPQHFGDGTRLSIL.

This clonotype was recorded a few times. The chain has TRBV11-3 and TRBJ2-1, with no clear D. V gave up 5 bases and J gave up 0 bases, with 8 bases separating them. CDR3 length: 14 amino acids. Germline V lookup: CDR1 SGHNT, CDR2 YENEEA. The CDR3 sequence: CASSARTSYNEQFF. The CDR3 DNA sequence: TGTGCCAGCAGCGCTAGGACCTCCTACAATGAGCAGTTCTTC.

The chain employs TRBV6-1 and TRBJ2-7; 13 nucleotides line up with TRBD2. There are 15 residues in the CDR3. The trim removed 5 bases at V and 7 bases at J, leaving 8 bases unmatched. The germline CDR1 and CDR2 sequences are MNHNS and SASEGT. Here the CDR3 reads CASSFGTSGITEQYF. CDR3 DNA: TGTGCCAGCAGTTTCGGGACTAGCGGGATAACGGAGCAGTACTTC.

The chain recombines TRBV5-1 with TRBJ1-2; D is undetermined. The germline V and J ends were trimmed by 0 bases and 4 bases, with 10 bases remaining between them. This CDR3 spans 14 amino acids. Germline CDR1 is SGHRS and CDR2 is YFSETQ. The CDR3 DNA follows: TGCGCCAGCAGCTTGGCCAATCCCGGCTATGGCTACACCTTC. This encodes CASSLANPGYGYTF. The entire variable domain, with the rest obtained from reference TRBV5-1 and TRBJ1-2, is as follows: KAGVTQTPRYLIKTRGQQVTLSCSPISGHRSVSWYQQTPGQGLQFLFEYFSETQRNKGNFPGRFSGRQFSNSRSEMNVSTLELGDSALYLCASSLANPGYGYTFGSGTRLTVV.

The CDR3 protein is CASSPWTGGDYGYTF. The CDR3, as DNA: TGTGCCAGCAGTCCTTGGACAGGGGGCGACTATGGCTACACCTTC. The chain recombines TRBV28 with TRBJ1-2; the match to TRBD1 covers 11 bases. Germline CDR1 reads MDHEN; CDR2 reads SYDVKM. The ends lost 5 bases at V and 3 bases at J; junction bases unmatched: 5. The CDR3 spans 15 residues.

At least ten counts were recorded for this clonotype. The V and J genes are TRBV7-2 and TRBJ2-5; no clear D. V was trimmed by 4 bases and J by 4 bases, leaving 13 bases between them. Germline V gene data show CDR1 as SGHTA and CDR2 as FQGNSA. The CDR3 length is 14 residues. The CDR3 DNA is TGTGCCAGCAGCTCTTACATGGGCGGAGAGACCCAGTACTTC. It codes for CASSSYMGGETQYF.

CDR3 protein: CASSQGPGLANEQFF. The CDR3 nucleotides read TGTGCCAGCAGCCAAGGACCCGGACTAGCGAATGAGCAGTTCTTC. The chain combines TRBV3-1 with TRBJ2-1; the match to TRBD2 covers 9 bases. CDR3 length: 15 residues. Losses at the gene ends were 1 base for V and 7 bases for J; bases not matched to a gene: 5. Looked up from germline, CDR1 is LGHDT and CDR2 is YNNKEL (reference sequence).

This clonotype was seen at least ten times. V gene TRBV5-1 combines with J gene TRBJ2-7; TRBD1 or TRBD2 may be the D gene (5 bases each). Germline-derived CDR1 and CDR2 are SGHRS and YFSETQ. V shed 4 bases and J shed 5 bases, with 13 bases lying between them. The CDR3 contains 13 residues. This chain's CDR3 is CASSRERGHEQYV. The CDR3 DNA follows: TGCGCCAGCAGCCGGGAAAGGGGCCACGAGCAGTACGTC.

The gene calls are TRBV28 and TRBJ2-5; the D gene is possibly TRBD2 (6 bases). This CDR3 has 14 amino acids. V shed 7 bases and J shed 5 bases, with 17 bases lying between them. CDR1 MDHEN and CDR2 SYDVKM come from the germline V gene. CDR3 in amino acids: CASTSRERGETQYF. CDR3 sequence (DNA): TGTGCCAGCACCTCACGGGAGAGAGGGGAGACCCAGTACTTC.

CDR3 protein: CASRENTGGQPQHF. The CDR3 DNA sequence: TGTGCCAGCAGGGAGAATACCGGAGGTCAGCCCCAGCATTTT. The chain joins TRBV12-3 or TRBV12-4 to TRBJ1-5; D unclear. V lost 6 bases and J 6 bases, leaving 15 bases between the germline ends. This CDR3 is built from 14 residues.

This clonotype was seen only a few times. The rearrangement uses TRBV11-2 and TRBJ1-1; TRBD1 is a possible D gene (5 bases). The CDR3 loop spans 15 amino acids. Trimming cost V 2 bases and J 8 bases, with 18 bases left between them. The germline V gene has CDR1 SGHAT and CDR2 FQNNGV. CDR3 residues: CASSLYGTRGVEAFF. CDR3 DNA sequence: TGTGCCAGCAGCTTATATGGGACCCGGGGGGTCGAAGCTTTCTTT.

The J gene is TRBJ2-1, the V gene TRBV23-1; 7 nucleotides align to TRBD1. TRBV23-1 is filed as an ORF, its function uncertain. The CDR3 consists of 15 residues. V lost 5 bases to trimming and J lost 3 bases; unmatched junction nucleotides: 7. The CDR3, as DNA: TGCGCCAGCAGTTCCGGGACAGAAATCTACAATGAGCAGTTCTTC. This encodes CASSSGTEIYNEQFF.

The CDR3: CAIRGTGDAIQYF. DNA of the CDR3: TGTGCCATCAGAGGGACAGGGGACGCCATTCAGTACTTC. The chain couples TRBV10-3 to TRBJ2-4, with 10 bases fitting TRBD1. Germline-derived CDR1 and CDR2 are ENHRY and SYGVKD. The CDR3 has 13 amino acids. The V segment lost 6 bases and the J segment 9 bases; nucleotides outside the gene matches: 5.

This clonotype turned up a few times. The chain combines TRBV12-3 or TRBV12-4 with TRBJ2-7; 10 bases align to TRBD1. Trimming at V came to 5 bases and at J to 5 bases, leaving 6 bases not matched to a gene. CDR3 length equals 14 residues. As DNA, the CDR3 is TGTGCCAGCAGTCGAGGACAGGGGGTCAACGAGCAGTACTTC. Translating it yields CASSRGQGVNEQYF.

In DNA form, the CDR3 reads TGTGCCAGCAGCCCAATTTCGGTCTACGAGCAGTACTTC. Residues: CASSPISVYEQYF. V and J are TRBV7-8 and TRBJ2-7; D remains ambiguous. The germline V and J ends were trimmed by 5 bases and 3 bases, with 11 bases remaining between them. Germline loops: CDR1 SGHVS, CDR2 FQNEAQ. This CDR3 spans 13 amino acids.